Listed below are T cell receptor beta chains from one sample, sequenced in a study of T-cell memory formation after mild COVID-19. TCRdb ran MiXCR on the 5' RACE reads and lists one entry per CDR3 protein. The table lists under 450,000 distinct CDR3 sequences, around 22% of them singletons. The sample comprised PBMCs or a T cell subset sorted from them (not recorded which). The origin of the receptors is an adult woman who had mild COVID-19 (a few samples of this study predate the infection). Cell type and time point are not known. Both conserved end residues are trimmed from each CDR3. A D gene is named only where the DNA matches it firmly.

v_gene,j_gene,d_gene,CDR3aa
TRBV11-2,TRBJ2-7,TRBD2,ASKPLTSDRRNYEQY
TRBV9,TRBJ1-2,.,ASSVGVDYGYT
TRBV7-9,TRBJ1-2,.,ASSLGDSACT
TRBV15,TRBJ1-1,TRBD1,ATSIPGQFMNTEAF
TRBV20-1,TRBJ2-7,.,SARDRLRRGEQY
TRBV11-1,TRBJ2-1,.,ASTRDLSAYNEQF
TRBV12-3/TRBV12-4,TRBJ2-7,.,ASSGTGQGEQY
TRBV7-9,TRBJ2-2,.,ASSFTGTNTGELF
TRBV5-1,TRBJ1-1,.,ASSSRGEAF
TRBV5-6,TRBJ2-3,TRBD1,ASSLVTGGLDTQY
TRBV11-2,TRBJ2-2,.,ASSPLRVRTNTGELF
TRBV29-1,TRBJ2-1,TRBD2,SVQGTSGNPNEQF
TRBV27,TRBJ1-1,.,ASSLSRQPANTEAF
TRBV30,TRBJ1-4,.,AWSVLGWNEKLF
TRBV30,TRBJ1-1,.,AWSVGGPTEAF
TRBV20-1,TRBJ2-3,TRBD2,SARAASGRVGTDTQY
TRBV6-2/TRBV6-3,TRBJ2-7,TRBD2,ASSRQTSRDEQY
TRBV7-6,TRBJ2-1,.,ASSLGSTGNEQF
TRBV12-5,TRBJ2-1,.,ASGLSHNEQF
TRBV12-3/TRBV12-4,TRBJ2-5,TRBD2,ASSSGLAGGKETQY
TRBV5-5,TRBJ2-5,.,ASSSGPLVGETQY
TRBV27,TRBJ2-2,.,ASSLTTPGTGELF
TRBV6-1,TRBJ2-6,.,ASRHDGSGANVLT
TRBV18,TRBJ2-7,.,ASSPGETYEQY
TRBV9,TRBJ2-5,TRBD1,ASSVAAGGKRETQY
TRBV24-1,TRBJ2-5,TRBD2,ATSDLRPGTSGSGETQY
TRBV11-2,TRBJ2-3,.,ASSLGTSRDTDTQY
TRBV5-1,TRBJ2-3,TRBD1,ATHPGTASTDTQY
TRBV7-2,TRBJ2-5,TRBD1,ASSLAGTGGGETQY
TRBV30,TRBJ1-1,.,AWSVRPGKFSEAF
TRBV5-5,TRBJ1-4,TRBD1,ASSISGGGEKLF
TRBV9,TRBJ1-5,.,ASSPRGNNQPQH
TRBV7-7,TRBJ2-1,TRBD2,ASSLEALAGVNEQF
TRBV12-3/TRBV12-4,TRBJ2-5,TRBD2,ASSLAGGSTQY
TRBV5-1,TRBJ2-2,.,ASSHGTPPGELF
TRBV6-5,TRBJ1-6,.,ASSYSRTATSSYNSPLH
TRBV6-2/TRBV6-3,TRBJ1-6,.,ASKSGDWASPLH
TRBV12-3/TRBV12-4,TRBJ2-2,.,ASINLDWPGELF
TRBV10-3,TRBJ1-5,TRBD1,AISETGGGNQPQH
TRBV29-1,TRBJ2-7,.,SVELGRPYEQY
TRBV4-3,TRBJ2-1,TRBD1,ASSQSPGQVFNEQF
TRBV24-1,TRBJ2-1,.,ATQTGYNEQF
TRBV6-2/TRBV6-3,TRBJ2-3,.,ASSYSAETTDTQY
TRBV25-1,TRBJ2-7,.,ASSGPPAEDYEQY
TRBV5-6,TRBJ1-5,.,ASSSSPQGRDQPQH